A selection of T cell receptor beta chains follows, all from one sample in a study of blood T cell repertoires in COVID-19. Assay: immunoSEQ multiplex PCR; the TCRdb copy retains only in-frame clones and omits some. The table includes 25,000 to 30,000 clones, about 80% detected once. Sequenced sample: peripheral blood. These receptors were collected from a man aged 65 to 79 with acute or convalescent COVID-19. Both conserved end residues are trimmed from each CDR3. Not every row has a clone size; where given, it reads once, few, many or a size class.

v_call: TRBV6-5
clone_size: -
j_call: TRBJ1-4
cdr3_aa: ASFRGDNEKLF

v_call: TRBV18
clone_size: -
j_call: TRBJ1-1
cdr3_aa: ASSPGTVTTEAF

v_call: TRBV5-5
clone_size: -
j_call: TRBJ1-5
cdr3_aa: ASSLERQGSQPQH

v_call: TRBV7-3
clone_size: -
j_call: TRBJ2-1
cdr3_aa: ASSLSGQSNEQF

v_call: TRBV5-8
clone_size: -
j_call: TRBJ1-2
cdr3_aa: ASSPGRRNYGYT

v_call: TRBV23-1
clone_size: -
j_call: TRBJ1-2
cdr3_aa: ASSPEDTITGVDGYT

v_call: TRBV7-2
clone_size: -
j_call: TRBJ1-3
cdr3_aa: ASSVGTDQRAIY

v_call: TRBV11-2
clone_size: -
j_call: TRBJ2-1
cdr3_aa: ASSFSGQRGGSEQF

v_call: TRBV9
clone_size: -
j_call: TRBJ1-3
cdr3_aa: ASSFGGGIGSGNTIY

v_call: TRBV11-2
clone_size: once
j_call: TRBJ2-7
cdr3_aa: ASSPTSGSYEQY

v_call: TRBV30
clone_size: -
j_call: TRBJ2-2
cdr3_aa: AYPPSSGGSTGELF

v_call: TRBV28
clone_size: -
j_call: TRBJ2-7
cdr3_aa: ASTLEGAGTYYEQY

v_call: TRBV28
clone_size: -
j_call: TRBJ1-5
cdr3_aa: ASSLGDRGNHQPQH

v_call: TRBV7-3
clone_size: -
j_call: TRBJ2-2
cdr3_aa: ASSLNVASGATGELF

v_call: TRBV3-1/TRBV3-2
clone_size: -
j_call: TRBJ1-4
cdr3_aa: ASSRGDVGNEKLF

v_call: TRBV28
clone_size: -
j_call: TRBJ2-5
cdr3_aa: ATSRGNEETQY

v_call: TRBV28
clone_size: once
j_call: TRBJ1-1
cdr3_aa: ASFIFPRTKNTEAF

v_call: TRBV25-1
clone_size: -
j_call: TRBJ2-3
cdr3_aa: ASSWEAVDTQY

v_call: TRBV6-5
clone_size: once
j_call: TRBJ2-5
cdr3_aa: ASTTPSGAQETQY

v_call: TRBV28
clone_size: -
j_call: TRBJ1-3
cdr3_aa: ASQDRPGNTIY

v_call: TRBV5-1
clone_size: -
j_call: TRBJ2-1
cdr3_aa: ASSLTGSQGSNEQF

v_call: TRBV6-5
clone_size: once
j_call: TRBJ1-1
cdr3_aa: ASSPQGRVNTEAF

v_call: TRBV6-2/TRBV6-3
clone_size: few
j_call: TRBJ2-5
cdr3_aa: ASSSSYQETQY

v_call: TRBV6-6
clone_size: -
j_call: TRBJ1-5
cdr3_aa: ASKGTAHNQPQH

v_call: TRBV19
clone_size: -
j_call: TRBJ2-2
cdr3_aa: ASSSPPGTSRRTGELF

v_call: TRBV10-3
clone_size: few
j_call: TRBJ1-3
cdr3_aa: AISRTSGNTIY

v_call: TRBV7-3
clone_size: -
j_call: TRBJ2-3
cdr3_aa: ASSLSAGADTQY

v_call: TRBV12-3/TRBV12-4
clone_size: -
j_call: TRBJ2-1
cdr3_aa: ASSFKRLDEQF

v_call: TRBV3-1/TRBV3-2
clone_size: -
j_call: TRBJ1-5
cdr3_aa: ASSQGEDQPQH

v_call: TRBV11-2
clone_size: -
j_call: TRBJ2-5
cdr3_aa: ASSLGGGTGQETQY

v_call: TRBV20-1
clone_size: -
j_call: TRBJ2-5
cdr3_aa: SAIGVETQY

v_call: TRBV5-8
clone_size: few
j_call: TRBJ2-7
cdr3_aa: ASSLMTGSHEQY

v_call: TRBV7-2
clone_size: -
j_call: TRBJ2-3
cdr3_aa: ASSLRSGVNRISTDTQY

v_call: TRBV6-5
clone_size: -
j_call: TRBJ1-6
cdr3_aa: ASSYSRQSDSPLH

v_call: TRBV18
clone_size: -
j_call: TRBJ1-1
cdr3_aa: ASSPSQGLTEAF

v_call: TRBV30
clone_size: few
j_call: TRBJ1-5
cdr3_aa: AWSQDNQPQH

v_call: TRBV7-2
clone_size: once
j_call: TRBJ2-3
cdr3_aa: ASSGGLARSDTQY